The 5 T cell receptor beta chains presented below share a single source sample, sequenced in a study of blood T cell repertoires in COVID-19. Using immunoSEQ multiplex PCR, the repertoire was profiled, and TCRdb retains in-frame clones only, with some absent. The sample holds over 250,000 clones, 85% to 90% seen once. Sequencing was performed on peripheral blood. Receptors originate from a human donor in a cohort sampled during active COVID-19.

The V and J genes are TRBV18 and TRBJ2-7; 9 bases match TRBD1. Germline lookup yields CDR1 KGHSH and CDR2 LQKENI. The CDR3 extends over 14 amino acids. Trimming cost V 6 bases and J 3 bases; bases outside gene matches: 6. The CDR3 nucleotides are TGTGCCAGCTCCTTTGACAGGGGGTTCTACGAGCAGTACTTC. Its translation: CASSFDRGFYEQYF. The full variable domain, its missing parts supplied by reference TRBV18 and TRBJ2-7, is NAGVMQNPRHLVRRRGQEARLRCSPMKGHSHVYWYRQLPEEGLKFMVYLQKENIIDESGMPKERFSAEFPKEGPSILRIQQVVRGDSAAYFCASSFDRGFYEQYFGPGTRLTVT.

This chain uses TRBV10-3 with TRBJ1-5, with D unresolved. Looked up from germline, CDR1 is ENHRY and CDR2 is SYGVKD. Trimming stripped 5 bases from V and 3 bases from J, with 11 bases between. CDR3 size: 14 residues. In nucleotides, the CDR3 is TGTGCCATCAGTAGCCTTCCTGACAATCAGCCCCAGCATTTT. This gives the protein CAISSLPDNQPQHF.

This sequence joins TRBV12-3 or TRBV12-4 and TRBJ2-7, with 7 bases fitting TRBD2. The V segment lost 5 bases and the J segment 6 bases; nucleotides outside the gene matches: 7. The CDR3 consists of 13 residues. The DNA of the CDR3 is TGTGCCAGCAGTACTAGGTCTAGCGGCGAGCAGTACTTC. It translates to CASSTRSSGEQYF.

The V and J genes are TRBV2 and TRBJ1-1; 7 nucleotides agree with TRBD1. Germline values: CDR1 SNHLY, CDR2 FYNNEI. Trimming removed 8 bases from V and 0 bases from J; junction bases left unmatched: 3. This CDR3 has 13 residues. CDR3 region: CASRQGVNTEAFF. In DNA form, the CDR3 reads TGTGCCAGCCGGCAGGGGGTGAACACTGAAGCTTTCTTT.

V gene TRBV3-1 (or the pseudogene TRBV3-2) combines with J gene TRBJ1-4; 7 nucleotides match TRBD1. After removal of 4 bases from V and 8 bases from J, the junction contained 13 bases not matched to a gene. Germline V gene lookup returns CDR1 LGHDT and CDR2 YNNKEL (reference sequence). This CDR3 has 16 residues. The chain's CDR3 is CASSRGAGTATEKLFF. The CDR3 DNA reads TGTGCCAGCAGCCGGGGGGCTGGGACAGCAACCGAAAAACTGTTTTTT.